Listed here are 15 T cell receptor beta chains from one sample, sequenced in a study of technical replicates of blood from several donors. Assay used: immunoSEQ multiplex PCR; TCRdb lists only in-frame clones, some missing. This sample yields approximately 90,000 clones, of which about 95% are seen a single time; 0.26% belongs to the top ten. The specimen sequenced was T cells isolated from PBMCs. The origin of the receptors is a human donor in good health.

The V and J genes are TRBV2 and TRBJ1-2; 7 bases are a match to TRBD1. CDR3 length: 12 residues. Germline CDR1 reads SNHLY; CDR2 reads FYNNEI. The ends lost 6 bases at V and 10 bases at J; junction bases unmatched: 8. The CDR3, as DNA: TGTGCCAGCAGGGGAACAGGGGCCCCCTACACCTTC. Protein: CASRGTGAPYTF.

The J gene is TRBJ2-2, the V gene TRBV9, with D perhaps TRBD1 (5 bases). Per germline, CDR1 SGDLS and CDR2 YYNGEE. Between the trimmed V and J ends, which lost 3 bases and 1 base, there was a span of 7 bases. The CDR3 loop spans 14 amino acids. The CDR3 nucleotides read TGTGCCAGCAGCGCCAGGGAGAACACCGGGGAGCTGTTTTTT. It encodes CASSARENTGELFF.

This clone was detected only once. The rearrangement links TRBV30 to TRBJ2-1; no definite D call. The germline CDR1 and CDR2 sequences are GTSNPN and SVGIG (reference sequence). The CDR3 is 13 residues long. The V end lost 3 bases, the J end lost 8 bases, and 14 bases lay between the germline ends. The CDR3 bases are TGTGCCTGGAGCGCAGTCCTAGGAGATGAGCAGTTCTTC. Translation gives CAWSAVLGDEQFF.

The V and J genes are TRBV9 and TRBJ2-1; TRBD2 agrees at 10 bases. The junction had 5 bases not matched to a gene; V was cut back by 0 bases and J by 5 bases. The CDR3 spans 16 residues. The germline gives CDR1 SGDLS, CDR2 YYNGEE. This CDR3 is CASSVGASGGHNEQFF. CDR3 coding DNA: TGTGCCAGCAGCGTAGGGGCTAGCGGGGGACACAATGAGCAGTTCTTC.

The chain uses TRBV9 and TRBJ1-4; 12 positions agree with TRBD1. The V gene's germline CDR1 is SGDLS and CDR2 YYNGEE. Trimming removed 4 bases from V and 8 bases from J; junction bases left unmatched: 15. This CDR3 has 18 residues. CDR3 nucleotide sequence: TGTGCCAGCAGCCCCATTCGGGACAGGGGGCGAGGAAGAGAAAAACTGTTTTTT. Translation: CASSPIRDRGRGREKLFF.

The CDR3 bases are TGTGCCAGCATCCTTTCGGGGCTAGCGGGAGGTAACGAGCAGTACTTC. Amino acids: CASILSGLAGGNEQYF. This rearrangement joins TRBV28 to TRBJ2-7, with 11 bases matching TRBD2. The V gene's germline CDR1 is MDHEN and CDR2 SYDVKM. The junction had 13 bases not matched to a gene; V was cut back by 7 bases and J by 5 bases. The CDR3 has 16 residues.

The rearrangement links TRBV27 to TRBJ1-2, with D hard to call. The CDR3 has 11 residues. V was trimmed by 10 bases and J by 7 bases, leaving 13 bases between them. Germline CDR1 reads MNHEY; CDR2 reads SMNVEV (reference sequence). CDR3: CATLRDPGYTF. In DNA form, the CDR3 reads TGTGCCACCCTGAGGGATCCTGGCTACACCTTC.

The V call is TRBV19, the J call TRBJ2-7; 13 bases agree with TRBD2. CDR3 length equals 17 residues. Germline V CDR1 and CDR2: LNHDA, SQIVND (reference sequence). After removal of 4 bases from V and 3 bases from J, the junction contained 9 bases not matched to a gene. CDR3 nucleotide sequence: TGTGCCAGTAGTAGATCGGTACTAGCGGGAGGGCTCTACGAGCAGTACTTC. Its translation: CASSRSVLAGGLYEQYF.

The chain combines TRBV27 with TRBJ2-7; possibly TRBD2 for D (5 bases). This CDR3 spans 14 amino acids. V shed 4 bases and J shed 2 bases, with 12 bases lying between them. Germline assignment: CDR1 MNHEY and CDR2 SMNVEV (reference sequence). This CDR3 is CASSYRAEAYEQYF. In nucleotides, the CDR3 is TGTGCCAGCAGTTACCGAGCGGAGGCCTACGAGCAGTACTTC.

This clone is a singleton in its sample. CDR3 sequence: CASTPGTVAHNEQFF. As DNA, the CDR3 is TGTGCCAGCACCCCCGGGACAGTGGCACACAATGAGCAGTTCTTC. This chain links TRBV28 with TRBJ2-1; TRBD1 agrees at 7 bases. This CDR3 has 15 residues. The junction had 11 bases not matched to a gene; V was cut back by 7 bases and J by 5 bases. Germline V CDR1 and CDR2: MDHEN, SYDVKM.

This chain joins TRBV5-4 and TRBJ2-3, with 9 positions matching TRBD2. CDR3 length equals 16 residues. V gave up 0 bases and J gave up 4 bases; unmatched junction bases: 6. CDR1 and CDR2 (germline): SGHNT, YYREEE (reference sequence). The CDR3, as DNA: TGTGCCAGCAGCTTGGGGGCGGGAGGGATTCCAGATACGCAGTATTTT. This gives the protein CASSLGAGGIPDTQYF. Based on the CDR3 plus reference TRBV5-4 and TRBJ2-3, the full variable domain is ETGVTQSPTHLIKTRGQQVTLRCSSQSGHNTVSWYQQALGQGPQFIFQYYREEENGRGNFPPRFSGLQFPNYSSELNVNALELDDSALYLCASSLGAGGIPDTQYFGPGTRLTVL.

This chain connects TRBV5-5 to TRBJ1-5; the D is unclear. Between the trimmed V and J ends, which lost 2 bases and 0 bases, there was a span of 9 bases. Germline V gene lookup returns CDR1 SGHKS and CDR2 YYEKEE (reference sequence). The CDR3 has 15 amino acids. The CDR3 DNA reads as TGTGCCAGCAGCTTTGTCGGGTATAGCAATCAGCCCCAGCATTTT. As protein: CASSFVGYSNQPQHF.

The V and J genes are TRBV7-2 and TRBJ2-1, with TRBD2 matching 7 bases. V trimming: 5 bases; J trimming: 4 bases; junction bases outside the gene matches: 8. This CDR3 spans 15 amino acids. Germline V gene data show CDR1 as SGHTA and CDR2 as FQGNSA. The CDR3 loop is CASSLEPAGYNEQFF. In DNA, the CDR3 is TGTGCCAGCAGCCTAGAACCAGCGGGGTACAATGAGCAGTTCTTC.

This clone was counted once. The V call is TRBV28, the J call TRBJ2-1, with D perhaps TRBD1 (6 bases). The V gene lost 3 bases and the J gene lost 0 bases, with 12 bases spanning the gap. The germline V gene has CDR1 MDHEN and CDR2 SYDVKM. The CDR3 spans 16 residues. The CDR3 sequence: CASSLYRVDSYNEQFF. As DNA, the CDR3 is TGTGCCAGCAGTTTGTACAGGGTCGACTCCTACAATGAGCAGTTCTTC. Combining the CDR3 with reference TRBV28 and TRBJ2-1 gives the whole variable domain DVKVTQSSRYLVKRTGEKVFLECVQDMDHENMFWYRQDPGLGLRLIYFSYDVKMKEKGDIPEGYSVSREKKERFSLILESASTNQTSMYLCASSLYRVDSYNEQFFGPGTRLTVL.

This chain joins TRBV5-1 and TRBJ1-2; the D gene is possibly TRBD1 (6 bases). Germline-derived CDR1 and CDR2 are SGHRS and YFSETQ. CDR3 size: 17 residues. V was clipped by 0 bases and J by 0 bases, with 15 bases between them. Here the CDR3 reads CASSLEAGAKANYGYTF. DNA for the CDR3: TGCGCCAGCAGCTTGGAGGCAGGGGCAAAAGCTAACTATGGCTACACCTTC.